This TCR beta chain was obtained from a study of coeliac disease. Overall study results and limits: Of coeliac lamina propria samples, about 50% of the 18 held published gliadin-specific TRB sequences, versus 1 of 6 controls. Most TRB amino acid sequences occurred in only one sample. According to the authors, this method cannot detect gliadin-specific T cells in an unbiased way.

About this clone: Its specificity is unknown.

Generated by immunoSEQ multiplex PCR, the TCRdb table keeps only in-frame clones and is missing some. The data show roughly 3,700 clones, 64% seen once. Material for sequencing was lymphocytes from the gut lamina propria. This sequence originates from a woman in her 30s without celiac disease.

This CDR3 is CASRDRNTGELFF. CDR3 in DNA: TGTGCCAGCAGGGACAGAAACACCGGGGAGCTGTTTTTT. The chain employs TRBV2 and TRBJ2-2, with TRBD1 as a possible D gene (6 bases). Germline CDR1 SNHLY, CDR2 FYNNEI. CDR3 length: 13 amino acids. Trimming left V 6 bases short and J 2 bases short, with 7 bases between.